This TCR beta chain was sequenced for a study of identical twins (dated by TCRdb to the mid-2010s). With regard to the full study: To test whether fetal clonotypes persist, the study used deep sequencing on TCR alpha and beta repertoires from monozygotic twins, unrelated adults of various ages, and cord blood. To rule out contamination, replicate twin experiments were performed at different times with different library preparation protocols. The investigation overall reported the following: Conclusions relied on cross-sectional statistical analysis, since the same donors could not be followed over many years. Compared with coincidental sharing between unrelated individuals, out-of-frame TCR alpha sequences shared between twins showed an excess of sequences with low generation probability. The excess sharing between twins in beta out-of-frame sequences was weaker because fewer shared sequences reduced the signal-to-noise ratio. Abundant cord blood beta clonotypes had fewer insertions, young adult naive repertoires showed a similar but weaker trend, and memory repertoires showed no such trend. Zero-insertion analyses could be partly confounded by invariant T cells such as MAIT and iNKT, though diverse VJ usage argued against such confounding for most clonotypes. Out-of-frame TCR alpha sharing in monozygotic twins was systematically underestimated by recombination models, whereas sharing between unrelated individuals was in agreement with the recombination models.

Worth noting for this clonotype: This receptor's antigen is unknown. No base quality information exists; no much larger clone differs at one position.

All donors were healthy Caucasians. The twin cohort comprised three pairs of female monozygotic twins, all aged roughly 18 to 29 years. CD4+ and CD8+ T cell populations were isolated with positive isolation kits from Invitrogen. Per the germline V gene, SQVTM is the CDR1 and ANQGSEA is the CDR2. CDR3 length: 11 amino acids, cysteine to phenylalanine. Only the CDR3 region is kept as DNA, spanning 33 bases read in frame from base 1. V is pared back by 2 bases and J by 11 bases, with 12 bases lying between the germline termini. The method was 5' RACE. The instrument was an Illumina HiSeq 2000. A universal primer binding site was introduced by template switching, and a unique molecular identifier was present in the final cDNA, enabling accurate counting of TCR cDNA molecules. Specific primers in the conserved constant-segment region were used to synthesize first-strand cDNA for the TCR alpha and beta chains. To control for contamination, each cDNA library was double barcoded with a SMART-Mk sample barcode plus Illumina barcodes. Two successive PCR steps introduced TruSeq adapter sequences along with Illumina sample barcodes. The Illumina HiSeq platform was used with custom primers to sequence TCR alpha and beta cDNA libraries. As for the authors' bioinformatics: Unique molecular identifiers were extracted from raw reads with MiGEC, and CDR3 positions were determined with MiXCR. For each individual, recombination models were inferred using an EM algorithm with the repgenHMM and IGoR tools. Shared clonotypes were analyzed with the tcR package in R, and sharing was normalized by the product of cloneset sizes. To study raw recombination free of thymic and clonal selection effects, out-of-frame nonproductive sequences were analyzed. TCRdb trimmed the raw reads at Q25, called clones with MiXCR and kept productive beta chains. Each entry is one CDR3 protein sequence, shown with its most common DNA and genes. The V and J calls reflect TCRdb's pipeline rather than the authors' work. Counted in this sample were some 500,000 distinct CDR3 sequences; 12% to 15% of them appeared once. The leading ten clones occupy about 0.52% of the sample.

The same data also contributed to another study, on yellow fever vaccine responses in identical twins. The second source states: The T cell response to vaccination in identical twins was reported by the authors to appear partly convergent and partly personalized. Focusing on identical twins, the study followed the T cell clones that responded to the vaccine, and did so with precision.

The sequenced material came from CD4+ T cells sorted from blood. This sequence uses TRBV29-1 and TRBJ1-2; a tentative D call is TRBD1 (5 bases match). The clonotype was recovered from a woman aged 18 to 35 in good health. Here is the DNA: TGCAGCGTTGAAACGGGACGGTTATACACCTTC. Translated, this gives CSVETGRLYTF.